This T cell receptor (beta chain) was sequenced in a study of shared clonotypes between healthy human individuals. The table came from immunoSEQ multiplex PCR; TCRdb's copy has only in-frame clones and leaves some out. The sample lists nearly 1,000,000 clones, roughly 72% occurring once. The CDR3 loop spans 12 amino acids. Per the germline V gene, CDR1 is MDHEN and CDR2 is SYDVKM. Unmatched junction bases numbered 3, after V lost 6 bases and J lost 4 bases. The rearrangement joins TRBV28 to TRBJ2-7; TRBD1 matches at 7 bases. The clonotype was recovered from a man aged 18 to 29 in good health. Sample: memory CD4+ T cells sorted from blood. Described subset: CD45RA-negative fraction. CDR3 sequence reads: CASRDRWYEQYF. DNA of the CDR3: TGTGCCAGCAGGGACAGGTGGTACGAGCAGTACTTC.